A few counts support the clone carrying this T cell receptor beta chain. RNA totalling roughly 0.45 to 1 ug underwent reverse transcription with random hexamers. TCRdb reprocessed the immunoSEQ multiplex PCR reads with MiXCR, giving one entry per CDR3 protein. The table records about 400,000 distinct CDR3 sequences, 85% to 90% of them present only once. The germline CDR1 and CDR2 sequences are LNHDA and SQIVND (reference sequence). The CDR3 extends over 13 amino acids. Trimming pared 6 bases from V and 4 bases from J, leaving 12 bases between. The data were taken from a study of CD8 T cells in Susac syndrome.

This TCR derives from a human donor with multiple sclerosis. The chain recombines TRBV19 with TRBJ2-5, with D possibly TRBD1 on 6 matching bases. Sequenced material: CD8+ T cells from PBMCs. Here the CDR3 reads CASSLDRSETQYF. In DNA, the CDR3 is TGTGCCAGTAGCTTGGACAGATCAGAGACCCAGTACTTC. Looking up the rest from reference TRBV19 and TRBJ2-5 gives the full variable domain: DGGITQSPKYLFRKEGQNVTLSCEQNLNHDAMYWYRQDPGQGLRLIYYSQIVNDFQKGDIAEGYSVSREKKESFPLTVTSAQKNPTAFYLCASSLDRSETQYFGPGTRLLVL.